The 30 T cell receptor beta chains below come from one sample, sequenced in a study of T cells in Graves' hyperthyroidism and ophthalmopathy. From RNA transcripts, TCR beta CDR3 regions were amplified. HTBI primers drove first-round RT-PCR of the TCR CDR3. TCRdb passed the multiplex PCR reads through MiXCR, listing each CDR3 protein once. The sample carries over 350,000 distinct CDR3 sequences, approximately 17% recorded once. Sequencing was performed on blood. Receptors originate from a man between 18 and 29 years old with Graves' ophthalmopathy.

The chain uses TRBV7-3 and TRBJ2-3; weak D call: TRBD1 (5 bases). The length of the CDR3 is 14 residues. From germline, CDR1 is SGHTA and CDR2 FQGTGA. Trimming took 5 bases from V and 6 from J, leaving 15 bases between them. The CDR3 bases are TGTGCCAGCAGCGCAGGGCGTCCCCCCGATACGCAGTATTTT. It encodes CASSAGRPPDTQYF.

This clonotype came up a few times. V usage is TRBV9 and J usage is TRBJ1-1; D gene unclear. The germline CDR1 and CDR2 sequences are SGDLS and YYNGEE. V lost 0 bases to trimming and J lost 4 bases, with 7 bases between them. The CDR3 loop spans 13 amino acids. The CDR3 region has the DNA TGTGCCAGCAGCGTAGTATCCAGCACTGAAGCTTTCTTT. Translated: CASSVVSSTEAFF.

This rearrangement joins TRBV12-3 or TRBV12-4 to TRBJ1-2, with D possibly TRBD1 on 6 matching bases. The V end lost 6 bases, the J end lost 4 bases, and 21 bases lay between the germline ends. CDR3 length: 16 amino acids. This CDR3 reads CASSNPRLLQGYGYTF. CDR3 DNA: TGTGCCAGCAGCAACCCCCGATTGCTACAGGGCTATGGCTACACCTTC.

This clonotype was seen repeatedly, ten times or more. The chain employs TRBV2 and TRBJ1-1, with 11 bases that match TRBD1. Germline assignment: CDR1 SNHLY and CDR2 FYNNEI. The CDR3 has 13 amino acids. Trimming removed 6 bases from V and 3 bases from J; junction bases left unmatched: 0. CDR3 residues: CASRGQGDTEAFF. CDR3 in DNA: TGTGCCAGCAGGGGACAGGGGGACACTGAAGCTTTCTTT.

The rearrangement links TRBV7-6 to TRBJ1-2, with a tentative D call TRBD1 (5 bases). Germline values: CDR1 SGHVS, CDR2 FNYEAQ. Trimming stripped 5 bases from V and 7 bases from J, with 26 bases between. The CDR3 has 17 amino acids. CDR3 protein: CASSPSPGREGNGGYTF. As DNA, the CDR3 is TGTGCCAGCAGCCCTTCCCCGGGCAGGGAAGGAAATGGTGGCTACACCTTC.

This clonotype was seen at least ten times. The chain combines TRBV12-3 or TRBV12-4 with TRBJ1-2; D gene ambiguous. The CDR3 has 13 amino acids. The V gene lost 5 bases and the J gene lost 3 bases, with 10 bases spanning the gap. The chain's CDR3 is CASSVHWDYGYTF. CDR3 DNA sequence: TGTGCCAGCAGTGTTCACTGGGACTATGGCTACACCTTC.

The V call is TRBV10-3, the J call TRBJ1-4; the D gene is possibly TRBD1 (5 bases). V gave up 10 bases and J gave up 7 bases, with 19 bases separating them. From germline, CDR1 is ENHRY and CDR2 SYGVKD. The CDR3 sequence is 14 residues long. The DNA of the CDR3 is TGTGCCACGAAAAACGCTGGGGCGGGTGAAAAACTGTTTTTT. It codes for CATKNAGAGEKLFF.

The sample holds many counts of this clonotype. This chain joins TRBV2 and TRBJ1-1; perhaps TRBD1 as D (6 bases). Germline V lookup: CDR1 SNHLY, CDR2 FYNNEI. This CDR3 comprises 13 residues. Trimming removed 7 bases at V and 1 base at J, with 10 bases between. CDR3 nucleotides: TGTGCCAGCACTCTACAGGGGAACACTGAAGCTTTCTTT. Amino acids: CASTLQGNTEAFF. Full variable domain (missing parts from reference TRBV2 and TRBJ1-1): EPEVTQTPSHQVTQMGQEVILRCVPISNHLYFYWYRQILGQKVEFLVSFYNNEISEKSEIFDDQFSVERPDGSNFTLKIRSTKLEDSAMYFCASTLQGNTEAFFGQGTRLTVV.

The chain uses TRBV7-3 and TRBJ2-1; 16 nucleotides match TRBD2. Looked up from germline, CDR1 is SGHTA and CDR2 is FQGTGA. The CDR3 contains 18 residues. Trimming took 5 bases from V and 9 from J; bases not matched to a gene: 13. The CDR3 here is CASSETGTSGGGSGEQFF. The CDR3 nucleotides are TGTGCCAGCAGCGAAACCGGGACTAGCGGGGGGGGGTCGGGTGAGCAGTTCTTC.

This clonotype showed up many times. The CDR3 DNA is TGTGCCAGCAGTTACTCTGTCGGGACAGGGTCGTTCGGCTACACCTTC. It encodes CASSYSVGTGSFGYTF. This sequence joins TRBV6-5 and TRBJ1-2; 9 bases agree with TRBD1. The germline V gene encodes CDR1 MNHEY and CDR2 SVGAGI. The CDR3 is made up of 16 amino acids. V was clipped by 0 bases and J by 8 bases; unmatched bases: 10.

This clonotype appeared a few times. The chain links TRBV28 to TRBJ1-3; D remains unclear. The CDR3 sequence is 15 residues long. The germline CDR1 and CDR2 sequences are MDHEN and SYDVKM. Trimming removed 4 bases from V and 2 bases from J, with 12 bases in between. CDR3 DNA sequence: TGTGCCAGCAGTTCCCCTAATTCCCCTGGAAACACCATATATTTT. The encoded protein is CASSSPNSPGNTIYF. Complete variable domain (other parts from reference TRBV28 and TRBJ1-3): DVKVTQSSRYLVKRTGEKVFLECVQDMDHENMFWYRQDPGLGLRLIYFSYDVKMKEKGDIPEGYSVSREKKERFSLILESASTNQTSMYLCASSSPNSPGNTIYFGEGSWLTVV.

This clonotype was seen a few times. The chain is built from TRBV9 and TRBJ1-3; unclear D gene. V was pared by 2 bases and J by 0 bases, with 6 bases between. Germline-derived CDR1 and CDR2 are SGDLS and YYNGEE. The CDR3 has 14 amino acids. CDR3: CASSVQDSGNTIYF. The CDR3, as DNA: TGTGCCAGCAGCGTTCAGGACTCTGGAAACACCATATATTTT.

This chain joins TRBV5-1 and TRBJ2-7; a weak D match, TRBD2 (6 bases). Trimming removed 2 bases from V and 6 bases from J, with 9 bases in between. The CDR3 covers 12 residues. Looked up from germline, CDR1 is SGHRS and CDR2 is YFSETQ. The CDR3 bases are TGCGCCAGCAGCTTTTCGGAGGGCGAGCAGTACTTC. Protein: CASSFSEGEQYF.

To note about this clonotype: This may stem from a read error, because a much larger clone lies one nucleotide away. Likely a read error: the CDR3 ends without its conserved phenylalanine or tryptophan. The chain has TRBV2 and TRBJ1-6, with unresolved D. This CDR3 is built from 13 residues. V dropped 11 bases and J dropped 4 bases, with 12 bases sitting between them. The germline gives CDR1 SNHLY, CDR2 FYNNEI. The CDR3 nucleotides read TGTGCCGTCCAGACGGATTATAATTCACCCCTCCACCTT. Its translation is CAVQTDYNSPLHL.

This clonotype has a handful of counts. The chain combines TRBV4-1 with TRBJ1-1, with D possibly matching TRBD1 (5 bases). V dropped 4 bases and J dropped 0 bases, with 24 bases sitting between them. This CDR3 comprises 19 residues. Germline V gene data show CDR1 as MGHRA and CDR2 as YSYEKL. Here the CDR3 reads CASSRGEMRGVDMNTEAFF. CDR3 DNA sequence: TGCGCCAGCAGCCGCGGGGAGATGAGGGGAGTAGACATGAACACTGAAGCTTTCTTT.

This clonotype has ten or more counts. CDR3 nucleotide sequence: TGTGCCAGCAGCTTAGGACAGGGGAAACTCACAGATACGCAGTATTTT. Translating it yields CASSLGQGKLTDTQYF. This sequence joins TRBV7-6 and TRBJ2-3; 8 nucleotides match TRBD1. The V gene end was trimmed by 1 base and the J gene end by 2 bases; junction bases not matched to a gene: 5. Per germline, CDR1 SGHVS and CDR2 FNYEAQ. The CDR3 consists of 16 residues.

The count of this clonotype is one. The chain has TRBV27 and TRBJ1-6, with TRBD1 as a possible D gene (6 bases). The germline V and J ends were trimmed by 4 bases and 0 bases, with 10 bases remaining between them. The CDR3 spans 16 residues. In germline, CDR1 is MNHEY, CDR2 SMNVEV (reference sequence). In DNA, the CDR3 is TGTGCCAGCAGTTCGACAGGTTTCTCCTATAATTCACCCCTCCACTTT. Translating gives CASSSTGFSYNSPLHF.

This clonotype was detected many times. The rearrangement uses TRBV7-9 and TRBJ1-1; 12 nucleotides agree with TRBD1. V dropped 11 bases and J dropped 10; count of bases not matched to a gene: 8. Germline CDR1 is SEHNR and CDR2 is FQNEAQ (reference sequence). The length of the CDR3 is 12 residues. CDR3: CAGDRGQVSAFF. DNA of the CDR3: TGTGCCGGGGACAGGGGGCAGGTATCAGCTTTCTTT.

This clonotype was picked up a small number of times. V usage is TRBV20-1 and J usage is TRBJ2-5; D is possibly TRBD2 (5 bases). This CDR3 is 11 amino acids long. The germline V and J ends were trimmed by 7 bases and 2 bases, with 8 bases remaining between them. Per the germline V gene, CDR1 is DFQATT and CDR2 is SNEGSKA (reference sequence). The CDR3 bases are TGCAGTGAGGAGGTACAAGAGACCCAGTACTTC. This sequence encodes CSEEVQETQYF.

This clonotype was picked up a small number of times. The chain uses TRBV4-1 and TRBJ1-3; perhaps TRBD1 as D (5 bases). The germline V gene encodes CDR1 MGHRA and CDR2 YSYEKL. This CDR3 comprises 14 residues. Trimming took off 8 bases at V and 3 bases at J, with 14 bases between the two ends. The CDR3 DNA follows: TGCGCCAGCGGCGAGGGGATGAATGGAAACACCATATATTTT. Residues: CASGEGMNGNTIYF.

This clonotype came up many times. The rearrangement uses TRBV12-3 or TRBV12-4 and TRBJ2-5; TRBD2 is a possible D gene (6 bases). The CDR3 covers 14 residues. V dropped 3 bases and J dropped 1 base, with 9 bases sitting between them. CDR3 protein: CASSFAGLQETQYF. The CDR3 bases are TGTGCCAGCAGTTTTGCGGGGCTCCAAGAGACCCAGTACTTC.

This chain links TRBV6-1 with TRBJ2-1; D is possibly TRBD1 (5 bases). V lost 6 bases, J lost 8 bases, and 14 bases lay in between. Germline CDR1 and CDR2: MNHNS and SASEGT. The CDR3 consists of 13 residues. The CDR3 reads CASSPRVLDEQFF. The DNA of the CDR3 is TGTGCCAGCAGCCCCAGGGTCTTAGATGAGCAGTTCTTC.

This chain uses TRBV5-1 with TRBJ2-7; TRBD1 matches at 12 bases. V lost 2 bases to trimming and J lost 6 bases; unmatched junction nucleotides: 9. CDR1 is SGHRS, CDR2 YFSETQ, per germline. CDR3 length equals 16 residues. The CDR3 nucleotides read TGCGCCAGCAGCTTCTTACCGGGACAGGGGGCAGGCGAGCAGTACTTC. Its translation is CASSFLPGQGAGEQYF.

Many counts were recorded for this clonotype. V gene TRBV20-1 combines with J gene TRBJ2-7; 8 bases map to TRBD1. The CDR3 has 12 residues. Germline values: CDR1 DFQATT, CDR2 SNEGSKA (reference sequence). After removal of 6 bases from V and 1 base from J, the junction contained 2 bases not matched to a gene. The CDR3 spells CSAGTGSYEQYF. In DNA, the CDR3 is TGCAGTGCGGGGACAGGTTCCTACGAGCAGTACTTC.

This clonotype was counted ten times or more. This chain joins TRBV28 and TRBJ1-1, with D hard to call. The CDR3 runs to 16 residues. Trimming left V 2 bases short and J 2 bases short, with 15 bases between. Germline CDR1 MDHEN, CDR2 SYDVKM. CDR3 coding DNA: TGTGCCAGCAGTTTACCAGACCCCCTGGTAAACACTGAAGCTTTCTTT. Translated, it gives CASSLPDPLVNTEAFF.

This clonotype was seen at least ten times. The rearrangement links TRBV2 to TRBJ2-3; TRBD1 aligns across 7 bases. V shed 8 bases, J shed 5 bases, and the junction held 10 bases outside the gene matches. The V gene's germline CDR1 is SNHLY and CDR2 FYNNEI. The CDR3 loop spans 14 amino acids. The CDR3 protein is CASARGGAVDTQYF. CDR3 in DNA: TGTGCCAGCGCGAGAGGGGGCGCTGTAGATACGCAGTATTTT.

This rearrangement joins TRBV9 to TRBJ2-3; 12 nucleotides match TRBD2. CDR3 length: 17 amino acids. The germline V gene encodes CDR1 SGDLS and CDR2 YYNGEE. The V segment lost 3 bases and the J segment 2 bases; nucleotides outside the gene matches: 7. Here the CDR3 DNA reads TGTGCCAGCAGCGCTCCCACTAGCGGGGGGATCACAGATACGCAGTATTTT. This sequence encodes CASSAPTSGGITDTQYF.

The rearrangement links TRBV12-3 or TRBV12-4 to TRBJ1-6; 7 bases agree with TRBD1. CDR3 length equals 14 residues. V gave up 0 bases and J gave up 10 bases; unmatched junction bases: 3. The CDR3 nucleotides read TGTGCCAGCAGTTTAGCGCTAGGGGGCTCACCCCTCCACTTT. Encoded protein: CASSLALGGSPLHF.

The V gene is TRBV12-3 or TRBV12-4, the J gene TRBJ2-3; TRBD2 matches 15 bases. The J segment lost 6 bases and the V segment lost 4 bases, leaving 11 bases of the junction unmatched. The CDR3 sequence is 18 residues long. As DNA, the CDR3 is TGTGCCAGCAGTTCCGCCCGGACTAGCGGGGGGGCCTTGGATACGCAGTATTTT. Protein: CASSSARTSGGALDTQYF.

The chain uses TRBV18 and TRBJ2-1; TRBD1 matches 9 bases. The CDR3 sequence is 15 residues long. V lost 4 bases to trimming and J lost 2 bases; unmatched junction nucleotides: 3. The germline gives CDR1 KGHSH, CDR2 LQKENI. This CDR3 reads CASSRGQGTYNEQFF. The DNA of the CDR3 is TGTGCCAGCTCACGAGGACAGGGGACCTACAATGAGCAGTTCTTC.